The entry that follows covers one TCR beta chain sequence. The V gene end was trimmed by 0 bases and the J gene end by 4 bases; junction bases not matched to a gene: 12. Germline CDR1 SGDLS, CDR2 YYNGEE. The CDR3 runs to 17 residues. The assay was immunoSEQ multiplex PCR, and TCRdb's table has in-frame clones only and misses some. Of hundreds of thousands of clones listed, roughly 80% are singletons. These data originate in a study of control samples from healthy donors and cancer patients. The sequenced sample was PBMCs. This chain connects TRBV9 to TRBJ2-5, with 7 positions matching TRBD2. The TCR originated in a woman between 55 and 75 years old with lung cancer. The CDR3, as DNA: TGTGCCAGCAGCGTAGGGGGTAGCGGGCCCTCCGGAGAGACCCAGTACTTC. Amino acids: CASSVGGSGPSGETQYF.